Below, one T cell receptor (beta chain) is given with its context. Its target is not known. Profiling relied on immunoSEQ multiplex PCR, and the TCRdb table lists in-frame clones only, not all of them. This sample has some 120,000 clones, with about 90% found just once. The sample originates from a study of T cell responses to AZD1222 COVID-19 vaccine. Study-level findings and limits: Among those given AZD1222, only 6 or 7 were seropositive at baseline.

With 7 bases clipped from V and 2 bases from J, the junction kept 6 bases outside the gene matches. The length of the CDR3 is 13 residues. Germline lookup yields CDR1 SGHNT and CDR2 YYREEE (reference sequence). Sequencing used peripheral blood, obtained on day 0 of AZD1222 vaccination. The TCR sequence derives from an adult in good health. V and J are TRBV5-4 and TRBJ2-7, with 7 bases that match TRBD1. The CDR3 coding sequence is TGTGCCAGCTCACAAGGACAGGCCTACGAGCAGTACTTC. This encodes CASSQGQAYEQYF.